This T cell receptor beta chain is drawn from a study of CD8+ T cells in alopecia areata. On the study more broadly: Scoring of treated patients' severity used the percentage of affected scalp area.

In each case, RNA was isolated and then reverse transcribed into cDNA as the sequencing template. Libraries were prepared by immunoSEQ multiplex PCR; TCRdb keeps only in-frame clonotypes and omits some of them. The sample lists 200,000 to 250,000 clones; roughly two fifths were seen once. The treatment: oral pan-JAK inhibitor, 5-10 mg twice daily. V shed 4 bases and J shed 2 bases, with 22 bases lying between them. The CDR3 totals 17 residues. Germline CDR1 reads SGHRS; CDR2 reads YFSETQ. This TCR came from a human donor with alopecia areata. This chain joins TRBV5-1 and TRBJ2-7, with D possibly TRBD1 on 6 matching bases. Sequences were derived from CD4+ T cells sorted from blood, sampled between weeks 30 and 35, from a patient treated with tofacitinib. The chain's CDR3 is CASSASLAGTTPYEQYF. The DNA of the CDR3 is TGCGCCAGCAGCGCAAGCCTCGCCGGGACAACACCCTACGAGCAGTACTTC.